One sample yielded the 11 T cell receptor beta chains listed below, sequenced in a study of blood T cell repertoires in COVID-19. Produced via immunoSEQ multiplex PCR; TCRdb's table is partial and in-frame only. The data show 350,000 or so clones, with roughly nine tenths seen just once and approximately 4.1% held by the top ten. The sample consisted of peripheral blood. The receptors shown here come from a woman aged 55-75 years with COVID-19, enrolled during active disease.

This sequence joins TRBV30 and TRBJ2-3; TRBD1 matches 7 bases. The CDR3 loop spans 16 amino acids. With V trimmed by 2 bases and J by 0 bases, 8 bases remained unmatched. Germline assignment: CDR1 GTSNPN and CDR2 SVGIG (reference sequence). This chain's CDR3 is CAWSQYRGLSTDTQYF. The CDR3 nucleotides read TGTGCCTGGAGTCAATACAGGGGTCTTAGCACAGATACGCAGTATTTT.

This clone has just one count. The chain links TRBV7-6 to TRBJ2-2; 11 nucleotides line up with TRBD2. The CDR3 consists of 16 residues. The trim removed 4 bases at V and 6 bases at J, leaving 7 bases unmatched. Germline CDR1 is SGHVS and CDR2 is FNYEAQ. CDR3 in amino acids: CASSWETSGISGELFF. The CDR3 nucleotides are TGTGCCAGCAGCTGGGAGACTAGCGGGATCTCCGGGGAGCTGTTTTTT.

DNA of the CDR3: TGCGCCAGCAGTGCCGGGCCAGGGCCCACAGATACGCAGTATTTT. It codes for CASSAGPGPTDTQYF. The gene calls are TRBV5-1 and TRBJ2-3; weak D call: TRBD1 (5 bases). Trimming stripped 5 bases from V and 2 bases from J, with 15 bases between. This CDR3 region has 15 residues. The germline V gene encodes CDR1 SGHRS and CDR2 YFSETQ.

The chain has TRBV19 and TRBJ1-2, with 8 bases aligning to TRBD1. The CDR3 spans 13 residues. The germline V gene encodes CDR1 LNHDA and CDR2 SQIVND (reference sequence). V shed 6 bases and J 4 bases; nucleotides not matched to a gene: 4. CDR3 in DNA: TGTGCCAGTAGATCCACAGGGGGCTATGGCTACACCTTC. It yields the protein CASRSTGGYGYTF.

Here the CDR3 reads CSVPVDGGHQETQYF. The CDR3 coding sequence is TGCAGCGTTCCCGTCGACGGGGGGCACCAAGAGACCCAGTACTTC. The J gene is TRBJ2-5, the V gene TRBV29-1; tentative D call: TRBD2 (7 bases). CDR3 length: 15 amino acids. CDR1 and CDR2 (germline): SQVTM, ANQGSEA. V shed 5 bases and J shed 0 bases, with 16 bases lying between them.

CDR3 in DNA: TGTGCCAGCAGTGAATGGGGGAGGGGTCCAACTAATGAAAAACTGTTTTTT. Translated, it gives CASSEWGRGPTNEKLFF. The V and J genes are TRBV25-1 and TRBJ1-4; D perhaps matches TRBD1 (5 bases). Germline CDR1 reads MGHDK; CDR2 reads SYGVNS. The V and J ends lost 1 base and 0 bases respectively, with 12 bases between them. The CDR3 contains 17 residues.

The chain couples TRBV19 to TRBJ1-6; no definite D call. Germline V gives CDR1 LNHDA, CDR2 SQIVND (reference sequence). Between the trimmed V and J ends, which lost 4 bases and 0 bases, there was a span of 13 bases. The CDR3 is made up of 17 amino acids. The CDR3 DNA reads as TGTGCCAGTAGTAGAGGAAGGCAAAGCTCCTATAATTCACCCCTCCACTTT. Translated: CASSRGRQSSYNSPLHF.

The chain has TRBV10-3 and TRBJ1-2, with TRBD1 matching over 9 bases. CDR3 length: 13 residues. Germline-derived CDR1 and CDR2 are ENHRY and SYGVKD. The V and J ends lost 8 bases and 5 bases, in that order; junction bases with no gene match: 6. The CDR3, as DNA: TGTGCCATCGCTGCCGGACAGGGGTATGGCTACACCTTC. It is translated as CAIAAGQGYGYTF.

The V gene is TRBV6-6, the J gene TRBJ2-7, with D possibly matching TRBD2 (5 bases). V gave up 8 bases and J gave up 1 base, with 12 bases separating them. The germline gives CDR1 MNHNY, CDR2 SVGAGI (reference sequence). The length of the CDR3 is 13 residues. Written as DNA, the CDR3 is TGTGCCAGCGTGAGGGCGGATTCCTACGAGCAGTACTTC. This encodes CASVRADSYEQYF.

CDR3 bases: TGTGCCAGCAGTGAAGCCATTACACGTAACACTGAAGCTTTCTTT. Its translation: CASSEAITRNTEAFF. The chain combines TRBV6-1 with TRBJ1-1; D gene ambiguous. Per germline, CDR1 MNHNS and CDR2 SASEGT. The ends were cut back, 0 bases at V and 2 bases at J, with 10 bases in the middle. The CDR3 has 15 residues.

The V call is TRBV9, the J call TRBJ2-3, with a tentative D call TRBD2 (5 bases). Trimming removed 4 bases at V and 5 bases at J, with 8 bases between. This CDR3 has 12 residues. Germline loops: CDR1 SGDLS, CDR2 YYNGEE. The DNA for the CDR3 is TGTGCCAGCAGCCTAGCTTTAGATACGCAGTATTTT. Its translation: CASSLALDTQYF.